A few counts support the clone carrying this T cell receptor (beta chain). What it binds is unknown. Amplification used 60 Vbeta primers and 13 Jbeta primers. Generated by immunoSEQ multiplex PCR, the TCRdb table keeps only in-frame clones and is missing some. The profile shows about 130,000 clones, 60% to 80% of them singletons. The data stem from a study of cytomegalovirus exposure and HLA in healthy donors. General study results and limits: Common viral pathogens seemed, in a later analysis, to connect with several of the most significant clusters. Earlier analysis found most TCR beta V segments productive about 87% or about 30% of the time.

Germline CDR1 MDHEN, CDR2 SYDVKM. Between the trimmed V and J ends, which lost 5 bases and 3 bases, there was a span of 14 bases. The CDR3 covers 16 residues. This TCR was sampled from a man under 40 in good health and CMV-seronegative. This chain connects TRBV28 to TRBJ1-6; D might be TRBD1 (6 bases). The sample comprised PBMCs. This chain's CDR3 is CASSPRTGSYNSPLHF. CDR3 bases: TGTGCCAGCAGTCCCAGAACAGGGAGCTATAATTCACCCCTCCACTTT.